This is a list of T cell receptor beta chains from one sample in a study of regulatory T cells in long-lasting Graves disease. TCRdb re-analysed the multiplex PCR reads in MiXCR, keeping a single row per CDR3 protein. This sample has 450,000 to 600,000 distinct CDR3 sequences, with less than 15% found just once. This sample also belongs to another study, concerning T cells in Graves' hyperthyroidism and ophthalmopathy.

This specimen consisted of peripheral blood mononuclear cells (PBMCs), obtained at new diagnosis, from a patient treated with antithyroid drugs. Receptors were obtained from a man aged 25-40 years with Graves disease. The CDR3 runs from the conserved cysteine through the conserved F or W. D genes are given only for firm matches. Size values are once, few and many counts, or a class for expanded clones, and some rows have none.

D: TRBD2
length: 14
size: many
V: TRBV10-3
J: TRBJ2-7
CDR3: CAISSPGLADEQYF
DNA: TGTGCCATCAGCTCACCGGGACTAGCGGACGAGCAGTACTTC

D: NA
length: 15
size: NA
V: TRBV24-1
J: TRBJ1-4
CDR3: CATSDPEVAGEKLFF
DNA: TGTGCCACCAGTGACCCAGAGGTGGCGGGTGAAAAACTGTTTTTT

D: NA
length: 14
size: many
V: TRBV7-2
J: TRBJ2-3
CDR3: CASSQRTATDTQYF
DNA: TGTGCCAGCAGCCAACGCACAGCGACAGATACGCAGTATTTT

D: NA
length: 14
size: few
V: TRBV7-9
J: TRBJ1-4
CDR3: CASSLGAPNEKLFF
DNA: TGTGCCAGCAGCTTAGGGGCCCCTAATGAAAAACTGTTTTTT

D: NA
length: 14
size: NA
V: TRBV12-3/TRBV12-4
J: TRBJ1-5
CDR3: CASSGRDTNQPQHF
DNA: TGTGCCAGCAGCGGCAGGGACACCAATCAGCCCCAGCATTTT

D: NA
length: 15
size: many
V: TRBV2
J: TRBJ1-5
CDR3: CASSEDGGLSQPQHF
DNA: TGTGCCAGCAGTGAAGACGGGGGGCTCTCTCAGCCCCAGCATTTT

D: NA
length: 14
size: few
V: TRBV18
J: TRBJ2-3
CDR3: CASSPGRFTDTQYF
DNA: TGTGCCAGCTCACCAGGGAGGTTCACAGATACGCAGTATTTT

D: NA
length: 14
size: many
V: TRBV6-4
J: TRBJ1-1
CDR3: CASNLQDMNTEAFF
DNA: TGTGCCAGCAACCTACAAGATATGAACACTGAAGCTTTCTTT

D: TRBD1
length: 14
size: many
V: TRBV3-1
J: TRBJ2-7
CDR3: CASSPPWAGQGIYF
DNA: TGTGCCAGCAGCCCCCCCTGGGCAGGACAGGGTATTTACTTC

D: TRBD1
length: 14
size: few
V: TRBV29-1
J: TRBJ2-7
CDR3: CSVEGPGQTYEQYF
DNA: TGCAGCGTTGAGGGGCCGGGACAGACCTACGAGCAGTACTTC

D: TRBD2
length: 17
size: few
V: TRBV27
J: TRBJ2-3
CDR3: CASSTRLAGAQVDTQYF
DNA: TGTGCCAGCAGTACCCGACTAGCGGGAGCTCAGGTAGATACGCAGTATTTT